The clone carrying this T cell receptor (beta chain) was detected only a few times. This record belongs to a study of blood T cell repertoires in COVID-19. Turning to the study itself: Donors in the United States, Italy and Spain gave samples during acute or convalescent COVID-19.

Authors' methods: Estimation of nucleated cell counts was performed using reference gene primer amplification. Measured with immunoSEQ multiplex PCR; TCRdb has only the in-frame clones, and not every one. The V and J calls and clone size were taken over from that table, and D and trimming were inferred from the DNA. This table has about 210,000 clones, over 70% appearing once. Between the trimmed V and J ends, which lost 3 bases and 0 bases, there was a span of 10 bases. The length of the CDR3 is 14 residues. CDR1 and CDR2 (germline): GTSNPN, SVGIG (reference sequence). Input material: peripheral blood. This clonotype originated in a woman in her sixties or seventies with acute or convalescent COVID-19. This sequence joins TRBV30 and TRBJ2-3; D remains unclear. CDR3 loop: CAWRFGRSTDTQYF. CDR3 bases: TGTGCCTGGAGGTTTGGTCGGAGCACAGATACGCAGTATTTT.